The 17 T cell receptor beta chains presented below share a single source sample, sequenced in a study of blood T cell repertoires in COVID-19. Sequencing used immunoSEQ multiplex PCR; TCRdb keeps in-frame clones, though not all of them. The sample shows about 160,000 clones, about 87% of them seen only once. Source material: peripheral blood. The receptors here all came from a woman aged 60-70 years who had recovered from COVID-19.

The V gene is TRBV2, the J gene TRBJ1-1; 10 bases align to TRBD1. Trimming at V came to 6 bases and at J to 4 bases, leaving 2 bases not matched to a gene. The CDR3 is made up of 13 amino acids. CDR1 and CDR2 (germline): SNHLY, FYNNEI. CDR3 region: CASRTGGVTEAFF. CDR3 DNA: TGTGCCAGCAGGACAGGGGGCGTCACTGAAGCTTTCTTT.

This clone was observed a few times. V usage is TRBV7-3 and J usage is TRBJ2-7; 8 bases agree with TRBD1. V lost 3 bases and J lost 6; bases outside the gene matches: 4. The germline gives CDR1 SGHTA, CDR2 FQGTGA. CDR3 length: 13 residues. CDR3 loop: CASSLNRGFEQYF. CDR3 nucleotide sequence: TGTGCCAGCAGCTTGAACAGGGGGTTCGAGCAGTACTTC.

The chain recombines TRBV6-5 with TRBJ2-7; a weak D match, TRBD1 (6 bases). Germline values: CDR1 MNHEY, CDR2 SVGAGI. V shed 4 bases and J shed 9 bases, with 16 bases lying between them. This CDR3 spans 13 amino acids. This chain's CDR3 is CASSSGQGFGQYF. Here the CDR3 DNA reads TGTGCCAGCAGTTCGGGACAAGGATTTGGGCAGTACTTC.

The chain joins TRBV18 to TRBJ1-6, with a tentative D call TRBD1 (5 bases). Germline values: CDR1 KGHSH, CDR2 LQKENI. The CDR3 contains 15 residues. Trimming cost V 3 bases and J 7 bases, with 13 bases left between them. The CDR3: CASSPSGGENSPLHF. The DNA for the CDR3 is TGTGCCAGCTCACCGTCTGGGGGGGAGAATTCACCCCTCCACTTT.

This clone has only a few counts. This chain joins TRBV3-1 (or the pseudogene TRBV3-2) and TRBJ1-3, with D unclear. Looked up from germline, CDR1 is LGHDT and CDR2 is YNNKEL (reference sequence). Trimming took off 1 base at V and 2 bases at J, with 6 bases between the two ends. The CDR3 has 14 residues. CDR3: CASSQAGTGNTIYF. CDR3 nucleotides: TGTGCCAGCAGCCAAGCGGGTACTGGAAACACCATATATTTT.

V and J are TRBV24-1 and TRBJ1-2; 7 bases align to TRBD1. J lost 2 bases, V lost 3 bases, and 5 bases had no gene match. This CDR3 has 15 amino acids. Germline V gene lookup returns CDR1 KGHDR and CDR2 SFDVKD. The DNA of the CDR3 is TGTGCCACCAGTGATGGGGGGACAGACAACTATGGCTACACCTTC. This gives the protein CATSDGGTDNYGYTF.

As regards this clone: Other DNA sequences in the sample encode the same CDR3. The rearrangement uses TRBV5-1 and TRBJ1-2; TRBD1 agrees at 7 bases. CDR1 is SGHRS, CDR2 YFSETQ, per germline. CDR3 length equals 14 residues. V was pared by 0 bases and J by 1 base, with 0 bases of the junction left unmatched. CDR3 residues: CASSLGQGNYGYTF. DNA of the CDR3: TGCGCCAGCAGCTTGGGACAGGGTAACTATGGCTACACCTTC. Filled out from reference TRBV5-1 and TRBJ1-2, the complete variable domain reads KAGVTQTPRYLIKTRGQQVTLSCSPISGHRSVSWYQQTPGQGLQFLFEYFSETQRNKGNFPGRFSGRQFSNSRSEMNVSTLELGDSALYLCASSLGQGNYGYTFGSGTRLTVV.

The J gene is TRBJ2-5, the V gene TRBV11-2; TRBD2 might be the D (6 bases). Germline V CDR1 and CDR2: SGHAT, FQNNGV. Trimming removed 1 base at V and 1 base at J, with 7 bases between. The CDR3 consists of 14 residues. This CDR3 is CASSLGLVQETQYF. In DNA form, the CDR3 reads TGTGCCAGCAGCTTAGGACTAGTCCAAGAGACCCAGTACTTC. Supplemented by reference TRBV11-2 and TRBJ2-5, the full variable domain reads EAGVAQSPRYKIIEKRQSVAFWCNPISGHATLYWYQQILGQGPKLLIQFQNNGVVDDSQLPKDRFSAERLKGVDSTLKIQPAKLEDSAVYLCASSLGLVQETQYFGPGTRLLVL.

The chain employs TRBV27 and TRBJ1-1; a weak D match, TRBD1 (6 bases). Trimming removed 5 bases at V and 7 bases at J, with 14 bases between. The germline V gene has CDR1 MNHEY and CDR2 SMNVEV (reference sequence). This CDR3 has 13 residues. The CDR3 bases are TGTGCCAGCAGTCCTACAGGGAGGGGTGAAGCTTTCTTT. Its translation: CASSPTGRGEAFF.

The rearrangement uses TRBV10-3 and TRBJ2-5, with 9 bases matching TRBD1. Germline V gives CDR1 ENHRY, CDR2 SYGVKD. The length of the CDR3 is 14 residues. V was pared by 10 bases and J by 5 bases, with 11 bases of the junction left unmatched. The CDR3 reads CATSPGQGYETQYF. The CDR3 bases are TGTGCCACCTCTCCCGGACAGGGGTACGAGACCCAGTACTTC.

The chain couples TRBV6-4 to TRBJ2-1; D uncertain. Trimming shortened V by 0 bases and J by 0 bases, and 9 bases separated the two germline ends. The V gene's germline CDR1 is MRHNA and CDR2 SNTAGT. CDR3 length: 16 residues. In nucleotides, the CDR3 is TGTGCCAGCAGTGACTCGCAGGCTGGCTCCTACAATGAGCAGTTCTTC. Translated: CASSDSQAGSYNEQFF.

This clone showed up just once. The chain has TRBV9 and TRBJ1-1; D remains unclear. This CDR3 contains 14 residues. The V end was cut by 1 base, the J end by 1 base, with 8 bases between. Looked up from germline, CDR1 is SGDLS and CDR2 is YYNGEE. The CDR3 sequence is CASSVTTGNTEAFF. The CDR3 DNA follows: TGTGCCAGCAGCGTAACGACGGGGAACACTGAAGCTTTCTTT.

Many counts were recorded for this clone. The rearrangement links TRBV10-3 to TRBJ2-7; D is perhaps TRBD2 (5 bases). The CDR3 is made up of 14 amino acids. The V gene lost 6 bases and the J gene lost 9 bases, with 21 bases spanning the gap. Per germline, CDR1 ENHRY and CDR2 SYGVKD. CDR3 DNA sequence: TGTGCCATCAGCGACGGGCTAGACTACGAGTGGCAGTACTTC. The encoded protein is CAISDGLDYEWQYF.

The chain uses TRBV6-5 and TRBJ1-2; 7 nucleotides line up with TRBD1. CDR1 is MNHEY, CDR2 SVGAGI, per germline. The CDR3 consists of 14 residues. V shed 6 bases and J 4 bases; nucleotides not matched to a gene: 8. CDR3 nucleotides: TGTGCCAGCAGGACGACAGGGAGAGGCTATGGCTACACCTTC. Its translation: CASRTTGRGYGYTF.

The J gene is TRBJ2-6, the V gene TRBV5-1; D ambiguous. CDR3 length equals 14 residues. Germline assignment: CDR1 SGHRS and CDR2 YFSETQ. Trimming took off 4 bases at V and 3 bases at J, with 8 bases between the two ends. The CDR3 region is CASSNSYGANVLTF. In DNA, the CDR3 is TGCGCCAGCAGCAACTCCTATGGGGCCAACGTCCTGACTTTC.

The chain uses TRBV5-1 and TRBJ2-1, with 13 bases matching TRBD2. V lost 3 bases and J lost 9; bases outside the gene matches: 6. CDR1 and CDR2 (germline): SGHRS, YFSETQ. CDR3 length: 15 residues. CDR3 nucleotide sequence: TGCGCCAGCAGCTCGGGACTAGCGGGGCCTGTTGAGCAGTTCTTC. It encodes CASSSGLAGPVEQFF.

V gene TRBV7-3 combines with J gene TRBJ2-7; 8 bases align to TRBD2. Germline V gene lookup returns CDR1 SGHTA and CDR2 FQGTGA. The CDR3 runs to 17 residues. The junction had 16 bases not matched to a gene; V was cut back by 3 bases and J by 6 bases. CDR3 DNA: TGTGCCAGCAGCTTCTATGGACTAGCCAGATCCTTAAGCGAGCAGTACTTC. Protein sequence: CASSFYGLARSLSEQYF.